The next 17 T cell receptor beta chains were all read from a single sample in a study of blood T cell repertoires in COVID-19. Sequencing used immunoSEQ multiplex PCR; TCRdb keeps in-frame clones, though not all of them. The sample lists roughly 170,000 clones; less than 85% were seen once. Sequenced input: peripheral blood. The receptors derive from a human donor in a cohort sampled during active COVID-19.

The table lists this clone with a few counts. The gene calls are TRBV3-1 (or the pseudogene TRBV3-2) and TRBJ2-7, with D hard to call. The CDR3 loop spans 11 amino acids. Germline V gene data show CDR1 as LGHDT and CDR2 as YNNKEL (reference sequence). V gave up 5 bases and J gave up 2 bases, with 4 bases separating them. CDR3 in DNA: TGTGCCAGCAGCGACACCTACGAGCAGTACTTC. Translated: CASSDTYEQYF.

This chain links TRBV11-2 with TRBJ2-7, with D possibly TRBD1 on 6 matching bases. Germline loops: CDR1 SGHAT, CDR2 FQNNGV. The CDR3 totals 14 residues. V dropped 1 base and J dropped 5 bases, with 12 bases sitting between them. The CDR3 here is CASSLARDINEQYF. The CDR3 DNA follows: TGTGCCAGCAGCTTAGCTAGGGACATCAACGAGCAGTACTTC.

CDR3 nucleotides: TGTGCCAGCAGCCGCTCCTGGACAGCCCAAGAGACCCAGTACTTC. Protein product: CASSRSWTAQETQYF. The V call is TRBV6-5, the J call TRBJ2-5; possible D gene TRBD1, 6 bases. This CDR3 contains 15 residues. Germline CDR1 and CDR2: MNHEY and SVGAGI. Trimming pared 6 bases from V and 1 base from J, leaving 15 bases between.

The sample holds a few counts of this clone. The chain combines TRBV7-9 with TRBJ1-3; TRBD1 matches 7 bases. The length of the CDR3 is 14 residues. Germline-derived CDR1 and CDR2 are SEHNR and FQNEAQ (reference sequence). Trimming cost V 3 bases and J 2 bases; bases outside gene matches: 1. This chain's CDR3 is CASSFTGAGNTIYF. As DNA, the CDR3 is TGTGCCAGCAGCTTTACAGGGGCTGGAAACACCATATATTTT.

In this sample, this clone turned up once. The rearrangement uses TRBV19 and TRBJ1-4; D possibly corresponds to TRBD1 (5 bases). V lost 6 bases to trimming and J lost 2 bases, with 13 bases between them. CDR1 is LNHDA and CDR2 is SQIVND in the germline V gene (reference sequence). The CDR3 extends over 15 amino acids. In DNA, the CDR3 is TGTGCCAGTAGCCAAAGCGGGGGGACTAATGAAAAACTGTTTTTT. It codes for CASSQSGGTNEKLFF.

This chain joins TRBV13 and TRBJ2-7; 11 bases line up with TRBD2. V was clipped by 3 bases and J by 6 bases; unmatched bases: 1. Germline V gene sequence: CDR1 PRHDT, CDR2 FYEKMQ (reference sequence). This CDR3 region has 13 residues. DNA for the CDR3: TGTGCCAGCAGCTTGGGACTAGCGGTCGAGCAGTACTTC. Translated: CASSLGLAVEQYF. Full variable domain (remainder filled in from reference TRBV13 and TRBJ2-7): AAGVIQSPRHLIKEKRETATLKCYPIPRHDTVYWYQQGPGQDPQFLISFYEKMQSDKGSIPDRFSAQQFSDYHSELNMSSLELGDSALYFCASSLGLAVEQYFGPGTRLTVT.

The rearrangement links TRBV19 to TRBJ2-2; 7 positions match TRBD2. CDR1 and CDR2 from the germline V gene are LNHDA and SQIVND (reference sequence). The CDR3 consists of 14 residues. V gave up 10 bases and J gave up 4 bases; unmatched junction bases: 9. The CDR3 here is CATTPRGSTGELFF. CDR3 nucleotide sequence: TGTGCCACCACGCCGCGGGGGAGCACCGGGGAGCTGTTTTTT.

The chain is built from TRBV3-1 (or the pseudogene TRBV3-2) and TRBJ1-2; D call uncertain. V was pared by 0 bases and J by 1 base, with 9 bases between. From germline, CDR1 is LGHDT and CDR2 YNNKEL (reference sequence). This CDR3 is built from 15 residues. CDR3 amino acids: CASSQDGSFNYGYTF. The DNA of the CDR3 is TGTGCCAGCAGCCAAGATGGGAGTTTTAACTATGGCTACACCTTC.

The CDR3 is CASTDSRSYNSPLHF. The CDR3 DNA sequence: TGTGCCAGCACCGACTCCCGCTCCTATAATTCACCCCTCCACTTT. V and J are TRBV2 and TRBJ1-6; D not certain. The CDR3 loop spans 15 amino acids. Deletions cut 7 bases from V and 0 bases from J, with 10 bases between. CDR1 is SNHLY and CDR2 is FYNNEI in the germline V gene.

CDR3 loop: CASRQTGAGANVLTF. CDR3 bases: TGTGCCAGCAGACAGACAGGGGCCGGGGCCAACGTCCTGACTTTC. This chain joins TRBV6-5 and TRBJ2-6; 8 nucleotides align to TRBD1. The CDR3 spans 15 residues. V shed 6 bases and J 4 bases; nucleotides not matched to a gene: 5. Germline CDR1 MNHEY, CDR2 SVGAGI.

This chain connects TRBV19 to TRBJ2-3; possibly TRBD2 for D (6 bases). This CDR3 region has 16 residues. Between the trimmed V and J ends, which lost 0 bases and 0 bases, there was a span of 10 bases. Germline CDR1 reads LNHDA; CDR2 reads SQIVND (reference sequence). The CDR3 sequence is CASSIDGTSSTDTQYF. CDR3 nucleotide sequence: TGTGCCAGTAGTATAGATGGGACTTCTAGCACAGATACGCAGTATTTT.

V and J are TRBV7-9 and TRBJ2-2; 8 bases match TRBD2. Germline loops: CDR1 SEHNR, CDR2 FQNEAQ (reference sequence). CDR3 size: 16 residues. Germline trimming cut 0 bases from V and 1 base from J; bases unmatched to any gene: 1. CDR3 nucleotide sequence: TGTGCCAGCAGCTTAGCGAGCGGGGGGAACACCGGGGAGCTGTTTTTT. Translation gives CASSLASGGNTGELFF.

This sequence joins TRBV4-1 and TRBJ1-5; D remains ambiguous. This CDR3 comprises 14 residues. The germline V gene encodes CDR1 MGHRA and CDR2 YSYEKL. Trimming left V 1 base short and J 4 bases short, with 8 bases between. For the CDR3, the DNA is TGCGCCAGCAGCCAAGGGAGGGATAATCAGCCCCAGCATTTT. Amino acids: CASSQGRDNQPQHF.

The J gene is TRBJ1-5, the V gene TRBV6-5, with a possible D match to TRBD1 (6 bases). V was trimmed by 10 bases and J by 5 bases, leaving 15 bases between them. Germline V gives CDR1 MNHEY, CDR2 SVGAGI. There are 13 residues in the CDR3. CDR3 in DNA: TGTGCCACCGGGGGGCGGGACTATCAGCCCCAGCATTTT. Encoded protein: CATGGRDYQPQHF.

V and J are TRBV6-5 and TRBJ1-1, with a possible D match to TRBD1 (6 bases). The V end was cut by 4 bases, the J end by 5 bases, with 14 bases between. The germline V gene encodes CDR1 MNHEY and CDR2 SVGAGI. The CDR3 has 14 residues. CDR3 nucleotide sequence: TGTGCCAGCAGTTTTGGAGGGGGGGGAACTGAAGCTTTCTTT. Its protein product is CASSFGGGGTEAFF.

The rearrangement joins TRBV29-1 to TRBJ2-1; D remains unclear. Germline loops: CDR1 SQVTM, CDR2 ANQGSEA. With 4 bases removed from V and 4 bases from J, the gap between germline ends came to 8 bases. This CDR3 contains 12 residues. The CDR3 nucleotides read TGCAGCGTTGCTAACAGTTACAATGAGCAGTTCTTC. This codes for CSVANSYNEQFF.

This rearrangement joins TRBV7-3 to TRBJ1-2, with 9 bases matching TRBD1. Looked up from germline, CDR1 is SGHTA and CDR2 is FQGTGA. CDR3 size: 16 residues. Germline trimming cut 5 bases from V and 6 bases from J; bases unmatched to any gene: 13. CDR3 DNA: TGTGCCAGCAGCCTAAGACAGGGGGGGACTCCGGATGGCTACACCTTC. This sequence encodes CASSLRQGGTPDGYTF.